Shown below are 24 T cell receptor beta chains from a single sample sequenced in a study of T cells in localized non-small cell lung cancer. Sequenced by immunoSEQ multiplex PCR; TCRdb stores in-frame clones only, minus some. Counted here are around 41,000 clones, 65% to 90% occurring once; the ten biggest clones make up more than 7.5%. The source was PBMCs, collected before any cancer treatment. Receptors originate from a man between 40 and 75 years old with stage II lung adenocarcinoma.

V gene TRBV11-1 combines with J gene TRBJ2-7; 10 nucleotides match TRBD1. The CDR3 runs 16 residues. The ends lost 3 bases at V and 2 bases at J; junction bases unmatched: 7. Germline-derived CDR1 and CDR2 are SGHAT and FQDESV (reference sequence). CDR3 sequence (DNA): TGTGCCAGCAGCTTTTCTCCCGGGACAGGGGCCTACGAGCAGTACTTC. This codes for CASSFSPGTGAYEQYF.

In its sample, this clone was seen a few times. This sample also contains other DNA sequences that code for the same CDR3. The gene calls are TRBV10-3 and TRBJ1-1, with D possibly matching TRBD1 (5 bases). The V end lost 2 bases, the J end lost 3 bases, and 7 bases lay between the germline ends. The CDR3 is 13 residues long. CDR1 is ENHRY, CDR2 SYGVKD, per germline. CDR3 nucleotide sequence: TGTGCCATCAGTGAGGACAGAGACACTGAAGCTTTCTTT. It translates to CAISEDRDTEAFF.

This clone occurred once. The rearrangement links TRBV6-6 to TRBJ2-5; perhaps TRBD1 as D (6 bases). In germline, CDR1 is MNHNY, CDR2 SVGAGI (reference sequence). Trimming removed 1 base from V and 5 bases from J, with 11 bases in between. CDR3 length: 14 amino acids. The CDR3 DNA reads as TGTGCCAGCAGTTACTACAGGGCTGGCGAGACCCAGTACTTC. Protein product: CASSYYRAGETQYF.

The chain uses TRBV5-5 and TRBJ2-1, with a weak D call TRBD2 (6 bases). The CDR3 has 16 amino acids. Germline V lookup: CDR1 SGHKS, CDR2 YYEKEE (reference sequence). Trimming took 0 bases from V and 7 from J, leaving 17 bases between them. The CDR3 sequence is CASSLAPAGINNEQFF. CDR3 DNA: TGTGCCAGCAGCTTGGCCCCAGCGGGTATAAATAATGAGCAGTTCTTC.

This rearrangement joins TRBV21-1 to TRBJ1-5. TRBV21-1 is noted as a pseudogene. The CDR3 has 14 residues. This CDR3 reads CASRGRPSNQPQHF. The DNA for the CDR3 is TGTGCCAGCAGAGGGCGGCCTAGCAATCAGCCCCAGCATTTT.

V is TRBV6-1 and J is TRBJ2-7; a weak D match, TRBD1 (6 bases). V gave up 4 bases and J gave up 7 bases, with 11 bases separating them. The CDR3 loop spans 12 amino acids. Germline loops: CDR1 MNHNS, CDR2 SASEGT. Here the CDR3 DNA reads TGTGCCAGCAGTGTACAGGGCGGGGAGCAGTACTTC. It encodes CASSVQGGEQYF.

The chain has TRBV19 and TRBJ1-4, with D uncertain. The CDR3 extends over 12 amino acids. The germline V gene has CDR1 LNHDA and CDR2 SQIVND (reference sequence). Between the trimmed V and J ends, which lost 5 bases and 8 bases, there was a span of 9 bases. The CDR3 DNA follows: TGTGCCAGTAGTTCCTTAGGCGAAAAACTGTTTTTT. Protein: CASSSLGEKLFF. Looking up the rest from reference TRBV19 and TRBJ1-4 gives the full variable domain: DGGITQSPKYLFRKEGQNVTLSCEQNLNHDAMYWYRQDPGQGLRLIYYSQIVNDFQKGDIAEGYSVSREKKESFPLTVTSAQKNPTAFYLCASSSLGEKLFFGSGTQLSVL.

This clone is medium-sized within its sample. The rearrangement joins TRBV19 to TRBJ2-4; D gene uncertain. There are 15 residues in the CDR3. V was cut by 6 bases and J by 0 bases, with 12 bases left in between. Germline V gene sequence: CDR1 LNHDA, CDR2 SQIVND (reference sequence). CDR3 coding DNA: TGTGCCAGTAGGGAGACGTACCTAGCCAAAAACATTCAGTACTTC. This translates into CASRETYLAKNIQYF.

This rearrangement joins TRBV29-1 to TRBJ1-4; D is possibly TRBD1 (5 bases). The V end lost 4 bases, the J end lost 5 bases, and 11 bases lay between the germline ends. Germline V gene lookup returns CDR1 SQVTM and CDR2 ANQGSEA. The length of the CDR3 is 13 residues. CDR3 sequence (DNA): TGCAGCGTTGCGGAGGGGCCCAATGAAAAACTGTTTTTT. Residues: CSVAEGPNEKLFF. The full variable domain, in which reference TRBV29-1 and TRBJ1-4 provide the parts outside the CDR3, is SAVISQKPSRDICQRGTSLTIQCQVDSQVTMMFWYRQQPGQSLTLIATANQGSEATYESGFVIDKFPISRPNLTFSTLTVSNMSPEDSSIYLCSVAEGPNEKLFFGSGTQLSVL.

The table lists this clone with a few counts. The J gene is TRBJ1-6, the V gene TRBV5-1; no clear D gene. From germline, CDR1 is SGHRS and CDR2 YFSETQ. CDR3 length equals 14 residues. With 4 bases removed from V and 10 bases from J, the gap between germline ends came to 15 bases. CDR3 sequence (DNA): TGCGCCAGCAGCCCCGACAAAATGTTCTCACCCCTCCACTTT. This gives the protein CASSPDKMFSPLHF.

CDR3 sequence (DNA): TGTGCCAGCAGCCACACGACAGGAAACACCATATATTTT. Translation: CASSHTTGNTIYF. The rearrangement links TRBV11-2 to TRBJ1-3, with unresolved D. Deletions cut 5 bases from V and 4 bases from J, with 9 bases between. CDR3 length equals 13 residues. Germline CDR1 and CDR2: SGHAT and FQNNGV.

The genes are TRBV19 and TRBJ1-5; 7 bases align to TRBD1. This CDR3 is built from 14 residues. Germline V gives CDR1 LNHDA, CDR2 SQIVND (reference sequence). Unmatched junction bases numbered 6, after V lost 6 bases and J lost 4 bases. The CDR3 sequence: CASRGATGNQPQHF. The CDR3 DNA is TGTGCCAGTAGGGGGGCGACAGGGAATCAGCCCCAGCATTTT.

This clone has a single count. This CDR3 is CATSRVDRDEQYF. The CDR3 coding sequence is TGTGCCACCAGCAGAGTAGACAGGGACGAGCAGTACTTC. J is TRBJ2-7 and V is TRBV15, with 7 bases lining up with TRBD1. J lost 5 bases, V lost 1 base, and 2 bases had no gene match. The CDR3 has 13 amino acids. Per germline, CDR1 LNHNV and CDR2 YYDKDF (reference sequence). The full variable domain, completed using reference TRBV15 and TRBJ2-7, is DAMVIQNPRYQVTQFGKPVTLSCSQTLNHNVMYWYQQKSSQAPKLLFHYYDKDFNNEADTPDNFQSRRPNTSFCFLDIRSPGLGDTAMYLCATSRVDRDEQYFGPGTRLTVT.

The V and J genes are TRBV7-8 and TRBJ2-4, with TRBD2 as a possible D gene (6 bases). Trimming pared 5 bases from V and 1 base from J, leaving 15 bases between. Germline-derived CDR1 and CDR2 are SGHVS and FQNEAQ. The CDR3 is 16 residues long. The CDR3 region is CASSTIPRGAKNIQYF. In DNA, the CDR3 is TGTGCCAGCAGCACTATCCCCCGGGGGGCCAAAAACATTCAGTACTTC.

This clone was seen just once. The gene calls are TRBV28 and TRBJ2-7, with 7 positions matching TRBD2. The CDR3 runs to 14 residues. Germline CDR1 is MDHEN and CDR2 is SYDVKM. V dropped 8 bases and J dropped 3; count of bases not matched to a gene: 10. The DNA for the CDR3 is TGTGCCAGCGCCGAGGGCGGGAGCAGCTACGAGCAGTACTTC. Amino acids: CASAEGGSSYEQYF.

The rearrangement links TRBV6-5 to TRBJ2-2; D unclear. Germline V CDR1 and CDR2: MNHEY, SVGAGI. This CDR3 has 13 amino acids. Trimming cost V 6 bases and J 4 bases, with 9 bases left between them. CDR3 DNA sequence: TGTGCCAGCAGCAGATCTATCACCGGGGAGCTGTTTTTT. This codes for CASSRSITGELFF.

The rearrangement joins TRBV5-6 to TRBJ2-4, with no clear D. Germline CDR1 and CDR2: SGHDT and YYEEEE. Trimming stripped 3 bases from V and 0 bases from J, with 13 bases between. The CDR3 contains 16 residues. The CDR3 bases are TGTGCCAGCAGCTATAAGTTTTCCCTAGCCAAAAACATTCAGTACTTC. Amino acid sequence: CASSYKFSLAKNIQYF. The whole variable domain, filled in from reference TRBV5-6 and TRBJ2-4, reads DAGVTQSPTHLIKTRGQQVTLRCSPKSGHDTVSWYQQALGQGPQFIFQYYEEEERQRGNFPDRFSGHQFPNYSSELNVNALLLGDSALYLCASSYKFSLAKNIQYFGAGTRLSVL.

This clone was seen a handful of times. The rearrangement uses TRBV7-8 and TRBJ2-7, with a weak D call TRBD1 (6 bases). The CDR3 sequence is 15 residues long. The V end lost 1 base, the J end lost 3 bases, and 13 bases lay between the germline ends. Looked up from germline, CDR1 is SGHVS and CDR2 is FQNEAQ. The chain's CDR3 is CASSLVTGTYYEQYF. The DNA for the CDR3 is TGTGCCAGCAGCTTAGTAACCGGGACATACTACGAGCAGTACTTC.

This chain uses TRBV5-1 with TRBJ2-2; 7 nucleotides agree with TRBD1. Germline CDR1 reads SGHRS; CDR2 reads YFSETQ. CDR3 length: 15 residues. V gave up 5 bases and J gave up 7 bases; unmatched junction bases: 11. CDR3 nucleotides: TGCGCCAGCAGGACGACACAGGGGTTTCGCGGGGAGCTGTTTTTT. Its translation is CASRTTQGFRGELFF.

CDR3 sequence reads: CASSTGTGGTDTQYF. The CDR3 DNA reads TGTGCCAGCAGTACCGGGACAGGGGGCACAGATACGCAGTATTTT. The chain has TRBV28 and TRBJ2-3; 10 bases align to TRBD1. The CDR3 contains 15 residues. The trim removed 5 bases at V and 1 base at J, leaving 3 bases unmatched. Germline values: CDR1 MDHEN, CDR2 SYDVKM.

The rearrangement joins TRBV5-1 to TRBJ1-3, with D maybe TRBD1 (6 bases). Trimming pared 2 bases from V and 0 bases from J, leaving 12 bases between. This CDR3 spans 16 amino acids. Germline values: CDR1 SGHRS, CDR2 YFSETQ. The CDR3 loop reads CASSFLGADSGNTIYF. Here the CDR3 DNA reads TGCGCCAGCAGCTTTCTGGGGGCGGACTCTGGAAACACCATATATTTT. Looking up the rest from reference TRBV5-1 and TRBJ1-3 gives the full variable domain: KAGVTQTPRYLIKTRGQQVTLSCSPISGHRSVSWYQQTPGQGLQFLFEYFSETQRNKGNFPGRFSGRQFSNSRSEMNVSTLELGDSALYLCASSFLGADSGNTIYFGEGSWLTVV.

This clone was observed a few times. V usage is TRBV16 and J usage is TRBJ1-5; D uncertain. CDR1 and CDR2 from the germline V gene are KGHSY and FQNENV. Trimming removed 8 bases at V and 0 bases at J, with 8 bases between. CDR3 size: 13 residues. Written as DNA, the CDR3 is TGTGCCAGCGCACACAATAGCAATCAGCCCCAGCATTTT. Translating gives CASAHNSNQPQHF.

The chain carries TRBV6-6 and TRBJ1-1, with a weak D call TRBD1 (5 bases). The germline gives CDR1 MNHNY, CDR2 SVGAGI (reference sequence). This CDR3 spans 11 amino acids. V was clipped by 5 bases and J by 5 bases, with 6 bases between them. The CDR3 sequence: CASSGGTEAFF. CDR3 DNA: TGTGCCAGCAGTGGGGGGACTGAAGCTTTCTTT.

The chain couples TRBV2 to TRBJ1-5; no clear D. The CDR3 consists of 16 residues. V dropped 1 base and J dropped 0 bases, with 10 bases sitting between them. From germline, CDR1 is SNHLY and CDR2 FYNNEI. The CDR3 region has the DNA TGTGCCAGCAGTGAAGGCCGAGACCCTAGCAATCAGCCCCAGCATTTT. Protein product: CASSEGRDPSNQPQHF.